One sample yielded the 24 T cell receptor beta chains listed below, sequenced in a study of neoadjuvant nivolumab and ipilimumab in lung cancer. Produced via immunoSEQ multiplex PCR; TCRdb's table is partial and in-frame only. In the table there are 25,000 to 30,000 clones, 80% of which are singletons. The source material was peripheral blood, sampled before neoadjuvant nivolumab, alone or with ipilimumab. The receptors here all came from an adult with non-small cell lung cancer.

This clone appeared a single time. V is TRBV28 and J is TRBJ1-5; possible D gene TRBD1, 6 bases. The CDR3 contains 14 residues. CDR1 and CDR2 from the germline V gene are MDHEN and SYDVKM. Trimming removed 5 bases from V and 7 bases from J, with 15 bases in between. The CDR3 DNA sequence: TGTGCCAGCAGTACTGGGGGGCGCGGACAGCCCCAGCATTTT. Translating it yields CASSTGGRGQPQHF.

This clone is a singleton in its sample. The V and J genes are TRBV5-4 and TRBJ2-6; D tentatively reads TRBD1 or TRBD2 (5 bases each). V was shortened by 9 bases and J by 2 bases, with 12 bases between the two germline ends. The germline gives CDR1 SGHNT, CDR2 YYREEE (reference sequence). This CDR3 comprises 14 residues. The CDR3 DNA reads TGTGCCACAGAAGGGACGGCTGGGGCCAACGTCCTGACTTTC. Translating gives CATEGTAGANVLTF.

The chain carries TRBV9 and TRBJ1-2; 7 bases are shared with TRBD1. The CDR3 spans 16 residues. Germline values: CDR1 SGDLS, CDR2 YYNGEE. V trimming: 3 bases; J trimming: 8 bases; junction bases outside the gene matches: 16. DNA for the CDR3: TGTGCCAGCAGCGCCTCACTAAGGGACAGTCTACGAGGCTACACCTTC. This sequence encodes CASSASLRDSLRGYTF. Together with reference TRBV9 and TRBJ1-2, the CDR3 gives the full variable domain: DSGVTQTPKHLITATGQRVTLRCSPRSGDLSVYWYQQSLDQGLQFLIQYYNGEERAKGNILERFSAQQFPDLHSELNLSSLELGDSALYFCASSASLRDSLRGYTFGSGTRLTVV.

The rearrangement joins TRBV4-3 to TRBJ1-2, with unresolved D. Germline assignment: CDR1 LGHNA and CDR2 YSLEER. Trimming removed 2 bases at V and 0 bases at J, with 10 bases between. The CDR3 totals 15 residues. DNA for the CDR3: TGCGCCAGCAGCCAATTTGCAGAGTCTAACTATGGCTACACCTTC. Its protein is CASSQFAESNYGYTF.

This clone is judged medium-sized. V usage is TRBV6-1 and J usage is TRBJ1-4, with 7 bases that match TRBD1. Looked up from germline, CDR1 is MNHNS and CDR2 is SASEGT. With V trimmed by 3 bases and J by 5 bases, 3 bases remained unmatched. This CDR3 is built from 14 residues. As DNA, the CDR3 is TGTGCCAGCAGTGAGACAGGGAAGAATGAAAAACTGTTTTTT. This codes for CASSETGKNEKLFF.

V gene TRBV6-5 combines with J gene TRBJ1-2; D not resolved. Per germline, CDR1 MNHEY and CDR2 SVGAGI. V dropped 2 bases and J dropped 1 base, with 8 bases sitting between them. This CDR3 spans 14 amino acids. CDR3 nucleotide sequence: TGTGCCAGCAGTTACAGGGTTGGTAACTATGGCTACACCTTC. This translates into CASSYRVGNYGYTF.

The rearrangement links TRBV2 to TRBJ1-5, with a possible D match to TRBD1 (6 bases). The CDR3 length is 13 residues. Trimming pared 7 bases from V and 0 bases from J, leaving 7 bases between. Germline V gene data show CDR1 as SNHLY and CDR2 as FYNNEI. The CDR3 region is CASKGDSNQPQHF. CDR3 sequence (DNA): TGTGCCAGCAAGGGGGATAGCAATCAGCCCCAGCATTTT.

This chain uses TRBV7-2 with TRBJ2-5; maybe TRBD1 (5 bases). The CDR3 totals 14 residues. The germline V and J ends were trimmed by 6 bases and 5 bases, with 16 bases remaining between them. Germline lookup yields CDR1 SGHTA and CDR2 FQGNSA. The CDR3 sequence is CASSRGGGFETQYF. For the CDR3, the DNA is TGTGCCAGCAGTAGGGGCGGCGGTTTTGAGACCCAGTACTTC.

The chain has TRBV21-1 and TRBJ2-5; TRBD2 was called by the table and not checked on the DNA. TRBV21-1 has pseudogene status. CDR3 size: 12 residues. CDR3 loop: CASLGGQETQYF. The DNA of the CDR3 is TGTGCCAGCCTCGGAGGGCAAGAGACCCAGTACTTC.

The chain is built from TRBV7-2 and TRBJ2-1, with no clear D. The germline CDR1 and CDR2 sequences are SGHTA and FQGNSA. Trimming left V 4 bases short and J 0 bases short, with 10 bases between. The CDR3 is 15 residues long. Here the CDR3 DNA reads TGTGCCAGCAGCTCGACTCTTAGCTCCTACAATGAGCAGTTCTTC. Its protein product is CASSSTLSSYNEQFF.

The genes are TRBV5-1 and TRBJ1-3; 10 bases align to TRBD1. Per germline, CDR1 SGHRS and CDR2 YFSETQ. The V and J ends lost 3 bases and 0 bases, in that order; junction bases with no gene match: 3. The CDR3 extends over 16 amino acids. The CDR3 region is CASSWTGGSSGNTIYF. As DNA, the CDR3 is TGCGCCAGCAGCTGGACAGGGGGAAGCTCTGGAAACACCATATATTTT.

The table lists this clone with a few counts. This chain uses TRBV7-9 with TRBJ2-2, with D possibly being TRBD1 (5 bases). The germline V and J ends were trimmed by 1 base and 5 bases, with 11 bases remaining between them. CDR1 SEHNR and CDR2 FQNEAQ come from the germline V gene (reference sequence). The CDR3 runs 15 residues. The CDR3 nucleotides are TGTGCCAGCAGCTTAGAAACAGGCGAAACCGGGGAGCTGTTTTTT. Its protein product is CASSLETGETGELFF.

A remark on this clone: The identical CDR3 is also encoded by other nucleotide sequences in the sample. Written as DNA, the CDR3 is TGTGCCAGCAGCGTGGGGACAGGGGAGTATGGCTACACCTTC. Translation gives CASSVGTGEYGYTF. The chain has TRBV9 and TRBJ1-2; 10 bases match TRBD1. The CDR3 spans 14 residues. The V gene's germline CDR1 is SGDLS and CDR2 YYNGEE. V dropped 2 bases and J dropped 5; count of bases not matched to a gene: 3.

The table lists this clone with a count of one. This chain links TRBV19 with TRBJ2-5; 7 bases match TRBD1. Per the germline V gene, CDR1 is LNHDA and CDR2 is SQIVND (reference sequence). Trimming removed 5 bases from V and 5 bases from J; junction bases left unmatched: 5. The CDR3 covers 13 residues. CDR3 loop: CASSGGQTETQYF. DNA of the CDR3: TGTGCCAGTAGTGGGGGACAGACGGAGACCCAGTACTTC.

The chain recombines TRBV5-8 with TRBJ1-4, with D unclear. Trimming removed 4 bases from V and 8 bases from J, with 9 bases in between. Germline V CDR1 and CDR2: SGHTS, YDEGEE. This CDR3 contains 12 residues. The CDR3 loop is CASSPSNEKLFF. The CDR3 DNA is TGTGCCAGCAGCCCAAGTAACGAAAAACTGTTTTTT.

The V and J genes are TRBV7-2 and TRBJ2-1; the D gene is possibly TRBD1 (5 bases). CDR1 is SGHTA, CDR2 FQGNSA, per germline. The CDR3 runs to 13 residues. V shed 0 bases and J shed 6 bases, with 6 bases lying between them. The CDR3 loop reads CASSLARANEQFF. The CDR3 nucleotides read TGTGCCAGCAGCTTAGCCAGGGCCAATGAGCAGTTCTTC.

CDR3: CASSLEGGTGSQPQHF. The CDR3 region has the DNA TGTGCCAGCAGCTTGGAGGGTGGGACAGGGTCTCAGCCCCAGCATTTT. The chain has TRBV5-8 and TRBJ1-5; 9 positions match TRBD1. Germline V lookup: CDR1 SGHTS, CDR2 YDEGEE. This CDR3 region has 16 residues. J lost 6 bases, V lost 0 bases, and 7 bases had no gene match.

The V call is TRBV5-6, the J call TRBJ1-5, with D possibly being TRBD1 (6 bases). The CDR3 loop spans 15 amino acids. Germline V gives CDR1 SGHDT, CDR2 YYEEEE. The V and J ends lost 2 bases and 4 bases respectively, with 13 bases between them. The CDR3: CASSLTRGPNQPQHF. The CDR3 DNA sequence: TGTGCCAGCAGCTTAACCAGGGGCCCTAATCAGCCCCAGCATTTT.

The rearrangement uses TRBV7-2 and TRBJ1-6; no firm D call. The length of the CDR3 is 12 residues. Germline V lookup: CDR1 SGHTA, CDR2 FQGNSA. Trimming stripped 5 bases from V and 6 bases from J, with 5 bases between. CDR3 bases: TGTGCCAGCAGCCAGATTAATTCACCCCTCCACTTT. Translated, it gives CASSQINSPLHF. The variable domain in full, completed from reference TRBV7-2 and TRBJ1-6, reads GAGVSQSPSNKVTEKGKDVELRCDPISGHTALYWYRQSLGQGLEFLIYFQGNSAPDKSGLPSDRFSAERTGGSVSTLTIQRTQQEDSAVYLCASSQINSPLHFGNGTRLTVT.

The rearrangement links TRBV6-6 to TRBJ1-6, with D uncertain. Germline-derived CDR1 and CDR2 are MNHNY and SVGAGI (reference sequence). V lost 2 bases and J lost 8, with 10 bases in between. The CDR3 sequence is 14 residues long. The CDR3 nucleotides are TGTGCCAGCAGTTACCGAACAAAGGATTCACCCCTCCACTTT. The encoded protein is CASSYRTKDSPLHF.

This clone was detected only once. The chain couples TRBV29-1 to TRBJ2-5; D unclear. The CDR3 length is 11 residues. The V gene lost 4 bases and the J gene lost 2 bases, with 5 bases spanning the gap. Looked up from germline, CDR1 is SQVTM and CDR2 is ANQGSEA. The CDR3, as DNA: TGCAGCGTTGGCCCGCAAGAGACCCAGTACTTC. As protein: CSVGPQETQYF.

The chain links TRBV2 to TRBJ2-6, with no clear D. V lost 1 base and J 4 bases, leaving 8 bases between the germline ends. Germline values: CDR1 SNHLY, CDR2 FYNNEI. This CDR3 is built from 15 residues. The CDR3 reads CASSEELLGANVLTF. CDR3 coding DNA: TGTGCCAGCAGTGAAGAACTCCTGGGGGCCAACGTCCTGACTTTC.

The chain has TRBV4-2 and TRBJ1-6; D remains unclear. Germline V gene lookup returns CDR1 LGHNA and CDR2 YNFKEQ. Trimming left V 1 base short and J 7 bases short, with 11 bases between. The CDR3 is 15 residues long. The CDR3 sequence is CASSQGEGVNSPLHF. The CDR3 DNA sequence: TGTGCCAGCAGCCAAGGGGAGGGAGTAAATTCACCCCTCCACTTT.

V and J are TRBV6-6 and TRBJ2-1; 9 positions agree with TRBD1. Germline loops: CDR1 MNHNY, CDR2 SVGAGI (reference sequence). V trimming: 7 bases; J trimming: 8 bases; junction bases outside the gene matches: 15. The CDR3 runs to 16 residues. CDR3 residues: CASKNRPGTGIDEQFF. CDR3 DNA: TGTGCCAGCAAAAATAGACCCGGGACAGGGATCGATGAGCAGTTCTTC.